The rows below give T cell receptor beta chains drawn from one sample of a study of blood T cell repertoires in COVID-19. Only in-frame clones appear in the TCRdb table, and some are missing; sequencing was by immunoSEQ multiplex PCR. The table lists more than 200,000 clones, approximately 80% of them singletons. Sequencing was performed on peripheral blood. The source of these receptors is a woman between 40 and 50 years old with active or convalescent COVID-19. The CDR3 runs from the conserved cysteine through the conserved F or W. The D gene is left open where the match is weak. Some rows have no size entry. The others give once, few or many, or a class for an expanded clone.

D gene,J gene,clone size,V gene,CDR3 protein,CDR3 DNA
-,TRBJ2-1,-,TRBV7-9,CASSPTTDNEQFF,TGTGCCAGCAGCCCCACTACCGACAATGAGCAGTTCTTC
TRBD1,TRBJ1-1,-,TRBV11-2,CASSLADRGLGEAFF,TGTGCCAGCAGCTTAGCCGACAGGGGTCTTGGTGAAGCTTTCTTT
TRBD1,TRBJ2-1,-,TRBV15,CATSKAPGQGAQEQFF,TGTGCCACCAGCAAGGCCCCCGGACAGGGGGCCCAAGAGCAGTTCTTC
-,TRBJ1-6,-,TRBV30,CAWIAGNKSPLHF,TGTGCCTGGATTGCAGGAAACAAGTCACCCCTCCACTTT
-,TRBJ2-4,few,TRBV2,CASSDRVQLKYIQYF,TGTGCCAGCAGTGATCGGGTTCAATTGAAGTACATTCAGTACTTC
TRBD1,TRBJ2-7,-,TRBV9,CASSVGLFGQGSYEQYF,TGTGCCAGCAGCGTCGGGCTATTCGGACAGGGTTCCTACGAGCAGTACTTC
-,TRBJ2-3,-,TRBV27,CASLPRRAHLDTQYF,TGTGCCAGCCTTCCGAGGAGGGCGCATTTGGATACGCAGTATTTT
-,TRBJ1-2,-,TRBV5-1,CASSLGDNNYGYTF,TGCGCCAGCAGCTTGGGCGACAACAACTATGGCTACACCTTC
TRBD1,TRBJ1-4,-,TRBV19,CASSTGQVVNEKLFF,TGTGCCAGTAGTACGGGACAGGTGGTAAATGAAAAACTGTTTTTT
TRBD1,TRBJ2-1,-,TRBV5-4,CASSTPRQGANEQFF,TGTGCCAGCAGTACCCCGCGACAGGGGGCCAATGAGCAGTTCTTC
-,TRBJ2-2,-,TRBV12-3/TRBV12-4,CASLQTGELFF,TGTGCCAGCCTCCAGACCGGGGAGCTGTTTTTT
-,TRBJ1-5,-,TRBV30,CAWKEGRGPQHF,TGTGCCTGGAAGGAGGGAAGGGGGCCCCAGCATTTT
TRBD2,TRBJ2-5,-,TRBV6-1,CASSEMLRGGVKTQYF,TGTGCCAGCAGTGAAATGTTGCGGGGGGGCGTAAAGACCCAGTACTTC
TRBD1,TRBJ1-2,few,TRBV18,CASSGTGTEHNYGYTF,TGTGCCAGCTCAGGGACAGGGACGGAACACAACTATGGCTACACCTTC
-,TRBJ1-5,-,TRBV6-5,CASSQGSNQPQHF,TGTGCCAGCAGCCAGGGGTCCAATCAGCCCCAGCATTTT
-,TRBJ1-2,-,TRBV11-2,CASSLVPQGSYGYTF,TGTGCCAGCAGCTTAGTTCCGCAGGGCTCATATGGCTACACCTTC
-,TRBJ2-5,-,TRBV6-1,CASSEQGETQYF,TGTGCCAGCAGTGAACAGGGGGAGACCCAGTACTTC
-,TRBJ1-3,-,TRBV25-1,CASSAAEGGLSGNTIYF,TGTGCCAGCAGTGCCGCGGAAGGAGGACTATCTGGAAACACCATATATTTT
TRBD2,TRBJ2-1,few,TRBV29-1,CSVELTSGGALANEQFF,TGCAGCGTTGAGTTGACTAGCGGGGGGGCCCTAGCGAATGAGCAGTTCTTC
-,TRBJ1-1,once,TRBV6-5,CASSQEGSTEAFF,TGTGCCAGCAGCCAGGAAGGGAGCACTGAAGCTTTCTTT
-,TRBJ2-7,-,TRBV6-1,CASSERAGVVAYEQYF,TGTGCCAGCAGTGAACGGGCGGGCGTGGTGGCTTACGAGCAGTACTTC
TRBD2,TRBJ2-7,-,TRBV2,CASIDGLAGVWSEQYF,TGTGCCAGCATCGACGGACTAGCGGGGGTATGGTCCGAGCAGTACTTC
TRBD1,TRBJ1-5,-,TRBV6-6,CASSSTGNQPQHF,TGTGCCAGCAGTTCGACAGGGAATCAGCCCCAGCATTTT
TRBD2,TRBJ2-6,-,TRBV18,CASSPPGRAGANVLTF,TGTGCCAGCTCACCACCGGGGAGGGCCGGGGCCAACGTCCTGACTTTC
-,TRBJ1-2,-,TRBV6-1,CASSEPAGYKGYGYTF,TGTGCCAGCAGTGAGCCTGCGGGGTACAAGGGCTATGGCTACACCTTC
-,TRBJ1-2,few,TRBV11-2,CASSHSAGPGGYTF,TGTGCCAGCAGCCACAGTGCAGGACCGGGGGGCTACACCTTC
TRBD2,TRBJ2-3,-,TRBV11-2,CASSSERGASDTQYF,TGTGCCAGCAGCTCCGAGCGGGGGGCCTCAGATACGCAGTATTTT
-,TRBJ1-5,-,TRBV9,CASSVTGYQPQHF,TGTGCCAGCAGCGTGACAGGCTACCAGCCCCAGCATTTT
-,TRBJ1-5,-,TRBV7-9,CASSEMKGDHSNQPQHF,TGTGCCAGCAGCGAGATGAAGGGGGACCATAGCAATCAGCCCCAGCATTTT
-,TRBJ1-1,-,TRBV28,CASSFVPGQVEFSEAFF,TGTGCCAGCAGTTTTGTGCCGGGACAAGTAGAATTCTCTGAAGCTTTCTTT
-,TRBJ2-2,-,TRBV5-4,CAWLRQTTGELFF,TGTGCCTGGCTTAGACAGACCACCGGGGAGCTGTTTTTT
TRBD1,TRBJ1-1,-,TRBV18,CASSQAGQGSEAFF,TGTGCCAGCTCACAAGCGGGACAGGGGTCTGAAGCTTTCTTT
-,TRBJ2-1,once,TRBV6-1,CASSEQQTVYNEQFF,TGTGCCAGCAGTGAACAACAGACCGTTTACAATGAGCAGTTCTTC
TRBD1,TRBJ1-3,-,TRBV11-2,CASSSTLKTGGTSGNTIYF,TGTGCCAGCAGCTCCACTCTCAAAACAGGGGGCACTTCTGGAAACACCATATATTTT
-,TRBJ2-3,-,TRBV10-1,CASSEGGRGAQYF,TGCGCCAGCAGTGAAGGGGGAAGAGGGGCGCAGTATTTT
TRBD2,TRBJ2-2,-,TRBV4-2,CASSQVPSGMGNTGELFF,TGTGCCAGCAGCCAAGTTCCTAGCGGAATGGGGAATACCGGGGAGCTGTTTTTT
TRBD2,TRBJ2-1,few,TRBV5-4,CASSLGGGAHNEQFF,TGTGCCAGCAGCTTGGGCGGGGGGGCCCACAATGAGCAGTTCTTC
-,TRBJ2-3,-,TRBV7-9,CASSLGVGSTDTQYF,TGTGCCAGCAGCTTAGGGGTCGGGTCCACAGATACGCAGTATTTT
-,TRBJ1-2,-,TRBV9,CASSAGFYGYTF,TGTGCCAGCAGCGCAGGGTTCTATGGCTACACCTTC
-,TRBJ1-5,-,TRBV28,CASRTLGHWASQMNYQPQHF,TGTGCCAGCAGAACTCTGGGACATTGGGCTAGTCAGATGAACTATCAGCCCCAGCATTTT
-,TRBJ1-6,-,TRBV5-5,CASSLSGRDNSPLHF,TGTGCCAGCAGCTTGTCGGGCAGGGATAATTCACCCCTCCACTTT
-,TRBJ2-2,-,TRBV19,CASSMGAGTYTGELFF,TGTGCCAGTAGTATGGGGGCAGGGACCTACACCGGGGAGCTGTTTTTT
-,TRBJ2-6,-,TRBV2,CASKIAGTGANVLTF,TGTGCCAGCAAGATTGCAGGGACTGGGGCCAACGTCCTGACTTTC
-,TRBJ2-1,-,TRBV10-3,CAISVAQSSYNEQFF,TGTGCCATCAGTGTAGCCCAATCCTCCTACAATGAGCAGTTCTTC
TRBD1,TRBJ1-6,-,TRBV7-3,CASSPGQNYNSPLHF,TGTGCCAGCAGCCCGGGACAGAACTATAATTCACCCCTCCACTTT
-,TRBJ2-1,once,TRBV9,CASSDPPGGHEQFF,TGTGCCAGCAGCGACCCACCTGGGGGCCATGAGCAGTTCTTC
-,TRBJ1-2,once,TRBV5-6,CASSLAVRNYGYTF,TGTGCCAGCAGCTTGGCGGTCAGGAACTATGGCTACACCTTC
-,TRBJ1-6,-,TRBV6-6,CASSYGSSYNSPLHF,TGTGCCAGCAGTTACGGGAGCTCCTATAATTCACCCCTCCACTTT
TRBD2,TRBJ2-1,-,TRBV18,CASSQTSGGATYNEQFF,TGTGCCAGCTCACAGACTAGCGGGGGGGCAACCTACAATGAGCAGTTCTTC